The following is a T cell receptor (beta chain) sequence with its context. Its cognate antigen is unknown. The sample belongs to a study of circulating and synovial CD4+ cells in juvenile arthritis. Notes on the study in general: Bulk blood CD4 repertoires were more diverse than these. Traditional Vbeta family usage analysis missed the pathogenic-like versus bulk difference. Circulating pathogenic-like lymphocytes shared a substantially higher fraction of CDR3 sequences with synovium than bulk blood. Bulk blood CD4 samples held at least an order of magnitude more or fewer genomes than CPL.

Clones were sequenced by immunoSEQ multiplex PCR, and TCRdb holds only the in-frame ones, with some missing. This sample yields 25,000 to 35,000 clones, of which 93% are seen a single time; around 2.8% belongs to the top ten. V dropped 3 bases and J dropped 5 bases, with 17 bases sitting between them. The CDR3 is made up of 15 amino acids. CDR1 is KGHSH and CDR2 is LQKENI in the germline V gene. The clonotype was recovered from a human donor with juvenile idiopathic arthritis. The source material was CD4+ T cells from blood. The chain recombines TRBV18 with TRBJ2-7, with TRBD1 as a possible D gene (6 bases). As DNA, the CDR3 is TGTGCCAGCTCACCCAGCCAGGACAGTTTTAACGAGCAGTACTTC. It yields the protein CASSPSQDSFNEQYF.